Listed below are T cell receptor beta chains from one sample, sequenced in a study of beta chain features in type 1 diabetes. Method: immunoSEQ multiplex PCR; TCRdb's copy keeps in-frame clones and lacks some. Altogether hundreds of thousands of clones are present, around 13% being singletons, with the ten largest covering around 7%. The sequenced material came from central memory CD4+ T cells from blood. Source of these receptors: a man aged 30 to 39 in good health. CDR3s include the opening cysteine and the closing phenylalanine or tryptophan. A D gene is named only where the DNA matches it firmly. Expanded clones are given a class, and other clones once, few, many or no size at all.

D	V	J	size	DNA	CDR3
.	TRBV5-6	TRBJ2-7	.	TGTGCCAGCAGCATCGATGGTCGGGTTACGGGTGAGCAGTACTTC	CASSIDGRVTGEQYF
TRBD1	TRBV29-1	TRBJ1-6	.	TGCAGCGTGCGACAGGGGTCTAATTCACCCCTCCACTTT	CSVRQGSNSPLHF
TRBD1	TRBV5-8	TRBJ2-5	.	TGTGCCAGCAGCTTGGGGACAGGGTCGGAAGAGACCCAGTACTTC	CASSLGTGSEETQYF
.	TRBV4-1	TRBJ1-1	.	TGCGCCAGCAGCCACCAGATTGGTGAAGCTTTCTTT	CASSHQIGEAFF
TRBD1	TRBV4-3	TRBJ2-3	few	TGCGCCAGCAGCCAAGGCCAGGGGGTTACAGATACGCAGTATTTT	CASSQGQGVTDTQYF
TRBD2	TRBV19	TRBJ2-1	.	TGTGCCAGTAGTGGCACTAGCGGGAGGAATGAGCAGTTCTTC	CASSGTSGRNEQFF
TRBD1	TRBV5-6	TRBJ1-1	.	TGTGCCAGCAGCCTTCCGGGACAGGTGAACACTGAAGCTTTCTTT	CASSLPGQVNTEAFF
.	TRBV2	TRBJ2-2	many	TGTGCCAGCATGTTTCTCCAAGGAACCGGGGAGCTGTTTTTT	CASMFLQGTGELFF
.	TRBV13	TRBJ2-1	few	TGTGCCAGCAGTCCGCAGGGCGAGCAGTTCTTC	CASSPQGEQFF
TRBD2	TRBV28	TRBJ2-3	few	TGTGCCAGCAGTTCGGTCCTAGCGGGAGGTTCAGATACGCAGTATTTT	CASSSVLAGGSDTQYF
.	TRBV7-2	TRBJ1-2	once	TGTGCCAGCAGCTTATCGGGGGTAGGCTATGGCTACACCTTC	CASSLSGVGYGYTF
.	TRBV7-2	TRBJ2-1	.	TGTGCCAGCAGCCAAGAGGTGGACTCGAAGAGCTCCTACAATGAGCAGTTCTTC	CASSQEVDSKSSYNEQFF
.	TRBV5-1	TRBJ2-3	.	TGCGCCAGCAGCTGGGGAAGACAGGACGGAGATACGCAGTATTTT	CASSWGRQDGDTQYF
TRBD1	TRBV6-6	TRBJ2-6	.	TGTGCCAGCAGTGCTACAGGGGGCGGCGGGGCCAACGTCCTGACTTTC	CASSATGGGGANVLTF
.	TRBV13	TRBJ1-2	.	TGTGCCAGCAGCTTAGTCTTGGGGTTCCCTAACTATGGCTACACCTTC	CASSLVLGFPNYGYTF
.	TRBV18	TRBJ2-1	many	TGTGCCAGCTCACCCACTAGGTCCGATGAGCAGTTCTTC	CASSPTRSDEQFF
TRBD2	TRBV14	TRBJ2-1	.	TGTGCCAGCAGCTTAATGGGACTAGCGGGAGGATTGCAGTTCTTC	CASSLMGLAGGLQFF
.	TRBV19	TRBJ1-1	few	TGTGCCAGTAGTCCGCGCGGGGAATTGAACACTGAAGCTTTCTTT	CASSPRGELNTEAFF
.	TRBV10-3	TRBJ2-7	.	TGTGCCATCAATAAGCAGGGGATAAGCCACGAGCAGTACTTC	CAINKQGISHEQYF
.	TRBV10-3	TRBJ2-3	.	TGTGCCATCAGTGAGTTGGCGACTAGCACAGATACGCAGTATTTT	CAISELATSTDTQYF
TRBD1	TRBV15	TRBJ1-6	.	TGTGCCACCAGCAGGGGACAGAATTCACCCCTCCACTTT	CATSRGQNSPLHF
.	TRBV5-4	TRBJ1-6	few	TGCGCCAGCAGCCAATTTACGGCCTCTTATTCACCCCTCCACTTT	CASSQFTASYSPLHF
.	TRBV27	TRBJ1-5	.	TGTGCCAGCAGTTTACCGCTAGGGCCCCAGCATTTT	CASSLPLGPQHF
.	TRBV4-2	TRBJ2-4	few	TGTGCCAGCAGCCAAGATCCTATCGTGGGGCCTACTGATTTAGCCAAAAACATTCAGTACTTC	CASSQDPIVGPTDLAKNIQYF
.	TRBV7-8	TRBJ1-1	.	TGTGCCAGCAGCTTTTTCTTGAACACTGAAGCTTTCTTT	CASSFFLNTEAFF
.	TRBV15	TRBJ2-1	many	TGTGCCACCAGCAGAGAGAGGGTTGAGCAGTTCTTC	CATSRERVEQFF
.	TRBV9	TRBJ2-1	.	TGTGCCAGCAGCGTAGCTAATGAGTTTGGAGAGCAGTTCTTC	CASSVANEFGEQFF
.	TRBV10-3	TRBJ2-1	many	TGTGCCATCAGTGAGTGGGGCAATGAGCAGTTCTTC	CAISEWGNEQFF
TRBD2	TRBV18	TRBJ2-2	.	TGTGCCAGCTCGCGGGAGTTCGGAGGGGAGCTGTTTTTT	CASSREFGGELFF
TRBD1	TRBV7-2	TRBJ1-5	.	TGTGCCAGCAGCCGGAGGCAGGGGGGCAATCAGCCCCAGCATTTT	CASSRRQGGNQPQHF
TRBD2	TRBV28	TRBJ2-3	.	TGTGCCACAGAGCGGGGGGGTAGCACAGATACGCAGTATTTT	CATERGGSTDTQYF
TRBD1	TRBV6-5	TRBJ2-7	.	TGTGCCAGCAGAGGGGCAGGGGGCTTCTACGAGCAGTACTTC	CASRGAGGFYEQYF
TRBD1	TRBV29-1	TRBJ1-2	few	TGCAGCGTTAAAGGGACAGACCTTAACTATGGCTACACCTTC	CSVKGTDLNYGYTF